Following are 25 T cell receptor beta chains from one sample sequenced in a study of cytomegalovirus exposure and HLA in healthy donors. The PCR was carried out with 60 Vbeta primers and 13 Jbeta primers. Profiling relied on immunoSEQ multiplex PCR, and the TCRdb table lists in-frame clones only, not all of them. With about 200,000 clones in the sample, the ten largest clones hold about 6.8%. Source material: PBMCs. All receptors come from a man aged 25-40 years in good health and CMV-seronegative.

CDR3: CASSPGLAGADTQYF. The CDR3, as DNA: TGTGCCAGCAGCCCGGGACTAGCGGGTGCAGATACGCAGTATTTT. V is TRBV27 and J is TRBJ2-3; 12 bases align to TRBD2. V lost 6 bases and J lost 4; bases outside the gene matches: 5. Germline CDR1 reads MNHEY; CDR2 reads SMNVEV (reference sequence). This CDR3 region has 15 residues.

The J gene is TRBJ2-7, the V gene TRBV5-5; a weak D match, TRBD1 (6 bases). The CDR3 spans 15 residues. Germline V gene lookup returns CDR1 SGHKS and CDR2 YYEKEE (reference sequence). With 2 bases removed from V and 3 bases from J, the gap between germline ends came to 15 bases. The CDR3 loop is CASSLSQGPSYEQYF. CDR3 sequence (DNA): TGTGCCAGCAGCTTAAGCCAGGGGCCAAGCTACGAGCAGTACTTC. Complete variable domain (other parts from reference TRBV5-5 and TRBJ2-7): DAGVTQSPTHLIKTRGQQVTLRCSPISGHKSVSWYQQVLGQGPQFIFQYYEKEERGRGNFPDRFSARQFPNYSSELNVNALLLGDSALYLCASSLSQGPSYEQYFGPGTRLTVT.

The J gene is TRBJ1-1, the V gene TRBV5-6, with 11 positions matching TRBD1. V was clipped by 1 base and J by 1 base; unmatched bases: 12. The germline CDR1 and CDR2 sequences are SGHDT and YYEEEE. CDR3 length: 19 amino acids. CDR3 in amino acids: CASSLFGWGQGGWNTEAFF. The CDR3 region has the DNA TGTGCCAGCAGCTTGTTTGGCTGGGGACAGGGGGGTTGGAACACTGAAGCTTTCTTT.

The V gene is TRBV2, the J gene TRBJ1-2, with D perhaps TRBD1 (6 bases). Trimming pared 2 bases from V and 6 bases from J, leaving 13 bases between. The germline gives CDR1 SNHLY, CDR2 FYNNEI. The CDR3 extends over 14 amino acids. The CDR3 region is CASSEQTRTDGYTF. DNA of the CDR3: TGTGCCAGCAGTGAACAAACTAGGACAGATGGCTACACCTTC.

This chain links TRBV2 with TRBJ1-1; D possibly corresponds to TRBD1 (5 bases). Between the trimmed V and J ends, which lost 6 bases and 0 bases, there was a span of 23 bases. The length of the CDR3 is 18 residues. Germline lookup yields CDR1 SNHLY and CDR2 FYNNEI. The CDR3 DNA sequence: TGTGCCAGCAGCGAAACAGGTGTCGGGCAGTACTTGAACACTGAAGCTTTCTTT. Its protein product is CASSETGVGQYLNTEAFF.

The chain carries TRBV7-2 and TRBJ2-2; 10 bases are a match to TRBD2. CDR3 length: 15 amino acids. The V and J ends lost 4 bases and 1 base, in that order; junction bases with no gene match: 0. Germline V gene data show CDR1 as SGHTA and CDR2 as FQGNSA. The CDR3 reads CASSWTSGNTGELFF. The CDR3 DNA sequence: TGTGCCAGCAGCTGGACTAGCGGGAACACCGGGGAGCTGTTTTTT.

The rearrangement joins TRBV19 to TRBJ2-5, with TRBD2 matching over 10 bases. The junction had 9 bases not matched to a gene; V was cut back by 6 bases and J by 5 bases. CDR3 length: 15 residues. Germline V gene data show CDR1 as LNHDA and CDR2 as SQIVND (reference sequence). The CDR3 spells CASRSSGGAGETQYF. Here the CDR3 DNA reads TGTGCCAGTAGATCCAGCGGGGGGGCGGGGGAGACCCAGTACTTC.

The chain combines TRBV28 with TRBJ2-7, with D unresolved. V gave up 6 bases and J gave up 4 bases, with 13 bases separating them. Looked up from germline, CDR1 is MDHEN and CDR2 is SYDVKM. This CDR3 contains 13 residues. The CDR3 here is CASSPLPFYEQYF. CDR3 DNA sequence: TGTGCCAGCAGCCCTCTACCTTTTTACGAGCAGTACTTC.

V gene TRBV5-4 combines with J gene TRBJ2-3, with D possibly matching TRBD2 (7 bases). Germline V CDR1 and CDR2: SGHNT, YYREEE (reference sequence). The length of the CDR3 is 16 residues. Trimming removed 6 bases from V and 2 bases from J, with 19 bases in between. CDR3 loop: CASTPRVAGATDTQYF. Here the CDR3 DNA reads TGTGCCAGCACCCCTAGAGTTGCGGGGGCCACAGATACGCAGTATTTT. The entire variable domain, with the rest obtained from reference TRBV5-4 and TRBJ2-3, is as follows: ETGVTQSPTHLIKTRGQQVTLRCSSQSGHNTVSWYQQALGQGPQFIFQYYREEENGRGNFPPRFSGLQFPNYSSELNVNALELDDSALYLCASTPRVAGATDTQYFGPGTRLTVL.

The V gene is TRBV18, the J gene TRBJ1-5; D is unclear. V dropped 2 bases and J dropped 0 bases, with 8 bases sitting between them. The CDR3 spans 15 residues. Germline CDR1 reads KGHSH; CDR2 reads LQKENI. For the CDR3, the DNA is TGTGCCAGCTCACCAGAAGGAGATAGCAATCAGCCCCAGCATTTT. Its translation: CASSPEGDSNQPQHF.

The CDR3 protein is CAIRDTSYEQYF. Written as DNA, the CDR3 is TGTGCCATCAGGGACACCTCCTACGAGCAGTACTTC. This chain uses TRBV10-3 with TRBJ2-7, with a tentative D call TRBD1 (5 bases). Per the germline V gene, CDR1 is ENHRY and CDR2 is SYGVKD. V lost 6 bases and J 0 bases, leaving 6 bases between the germline ends. The CDR3 has 12 residues.

The CDR3 region is CASSQRTATNEKLFF. In DNA form, the CDR3 reads TGCGCCAGCAGCCAAAGGACAGCAACTAATGAAAAACTGTTTTTT. This rearrangement joins TRBV4-1 to TRBJ1-4, with a weak D call TRBD1 (6 bases). The CDR3 runs 15 residues. Germline CDR1 and CDR2: MGHRA and YSYEKL. With 2 bases removed from V and 0 bases from J, the gap between germline ends came to 7 bases.

This chain joins TRBV7-9 and TRBJ2-5, with a possible D match to TRBD1 (5 bases). This CDR3 comprises 16 residues. The V gene's germline CDR1 is SEHNR and CDR2 FQNEAQ (reference sequence). V was trimmed by 2 bases and J by 5 bases, leaving 18 bases between them. As DNA, the CDR3 is TGTGCCAGCAGCTTATGGGGCAGCCAAGAAGGGGAGACCCAGTACTTC. Its protein is CASSLWGSQEGETQYF.

This rearrangement joins TRBV5-1 to TRBJ1-4, with a tentative D call TRBD1 (5 bases). From germline, CDR1 is SGHRS and CDR2 YFSETQ. The V gene lost 2 bases and the J gene lost 7 bases, with 12 bases spanning the gap. The CDR3 is 14 amino acids. The CDR3 spells CASSFLGDVEKLFF. Here the CDR3 DNA reads TGCGCCAGCAGCTTTTTAGGGGATGTTGAAAAACTGTTTTTT.

This rearrangement joins TRBV27 to TRBJ1-6; no clear D. The V gene lost 3 bases and the J gene lost 1 base, with 7 bases spanning the gap. The CDR3 loop spans 15 amino acids. Germline V gene data show CDR1 as MNHEY and CDR2 as SMNVEV (reference sequence). The CDR3 here is CASSFVQSYNSPLHF. DNA for the CDR3: TGTGCCAGCAGTTTTGTACAGTCCTATAATTCACCCCTCCACTTT.

The chain employs TRBV11-3 and TRBJ1-2; 10 bases align to TRBD1. Per germline, CDR1 SGHNT and CDR2 YENEEA. J gave up 6 bases and V 6 bases, and 7 bases lay outside the gene matches. The CDR3 is 14 amino acids. CDR3 residues: CASREGQGENGYTF. For the CDR3, the DNA is TGTGCCAGCAGGGAAGGACAGGGGGAAAATGGCTACACCTTC.

The V gene is TRBV27, the J gene TRBJ2-1; D not resolved. The V gene's germline CDR1 is MNHEY and CDR2 SMNVEV (reference sequence). V was pared by 4 bases and J by 0 bases, with 16 bases between. The CDR3 runs 17 residues. The CDR3 protein is CASSSVTDTSSYNEQFF. DNA of the CDR3: TGTGCCAGCAGTTCGGTAACAGACACCAGCTCCTACAATGAGCAGTTCTTC.

The V call is TRBV18, the J call TRBJ2-5; D may be TRBD1 (5 bases). The CDR3 sequence is 14 residues long. Between the trimmed V and J ends, which lost 2 bases and 1 base, there was a span of 8 bases. Germline CDR1 is KGHSH and CDR2 is LQKENI. This chain's CDR3 is CASSPSRGQETQYF. CDR3 nucleotide sequence: TGTGCCAGCTCACCATCTAGGGGCCAAGAGACCCAGTACTTC.

The chain couples TRBV7-9 to TRBJ2-5, with TRBD2 matching over 10 bases. Losses at the gene ends were 6 bases for V and 2 bases for J; bases not matched to a gene: 9. The germline V gene has CDR1 SEHNR and CDR2 FQNEAQ (reference sequence). CDR3 length: 16 amino acids. CDR3 protein: CASRGGSGGAQETQYF. CDR3 coding DNA: TGTGCCAGCAGGGGCGGGAGCGGGGGGGCTCAAGAGACCCAGTACTTC.

This chain links TRBV6-6 with TRBJ2-5; 10 bases match TRBD2. The DNA end is a closer match to TRBJ2-7, so the J assignment may be wrong. This CDR3 is 15 amino acids long. Germline V gene data show CDR1 as MNHNY and CDR2 as SVGAGI (reference sequence). CDR3 region: CASSNGLTSGYEQYF. CDR3 bases: TGTGCCAGCAGTAACGGGTTGACTAGCGGGTACGAGCAGTACTTC.

As to this clone: Because it lacks the conserved phenylalanine or tryptophan at the end, this CDR3 is likely a read error. Because the CDR3's place on the DNA is in doubt, the DNA is left out and the CDR3 is given as listed by TCRdb. The chain links TRBV3-1 (or the pseudogene TRBV3-2) to TRBJ2-4; the table's D call of TRBD2 was not tested on the DNA. 9 amino acids form the CDR3, both terminal residues included. Germline assignment: CDR1 LGHDT and CDR2 YNNKEL (reference sequence). The chain's CDR3 is CASSQRFGV.

This chain links TRBV6-6 with TRBJ2-7; possible D gene TRBD2, 7 bases. With 7 bases removed from V and 2 bases from J, the gap between germline ends came to 12 bases. The V gene's germline CDR1 is MNHNY and CDR2 SVGAGI (reference sequence). The CDR3 contains 13 residues. The CDR3 sequence is CASNRGAAYEQYF. The CDR3 DNA sequence: TGTGCCAGCAATCGGGGGGCGGCCTACGAGCAGTACTTC.

The gene calls are TRBV9 and TRBJ1-2; D is ambiguous. This CDR3 contains 12 residues. Germline V gene sequence: CDR1 SGDLS, CDR2 YYNGEE. The germline V and J ends were trimmed by 3 bases and 6 bases, with 9 bases remaining between them. The CDR3 DNA reads as TGTGCCAGCAGCGGCAGTTCACATGGCTACACCTTC. Residues: CASSGSSHGYTF.

The rearrangement uses TRBV5-8 and TRBJ1-3; TRBD1 agrees at 9 bases. V shed 3 bases, J shed 0 bases, and the junction held 4 bases outside the gene matches. CDR1 SGHTS and CDR2 YDEGEE come from the germline V gene. The CDR3 sequence is 16 residues long. The CDR3 sequence is CASSSGTGSSGNTIYF. CDR3 coding DNA: TGTGCCAGCAGCTCCGGGACAGGGAGCTCTGGAAACACCATATATTTT.

On this clone: Other DNA sequences from this sample encode an identical CDR3 as well. The chain is built from TRBV4-2 and TRBJ2-7, with 7 bases that match TRBD1. The V gene's germline CDR1 is LGHNA and CDR2 YNFKEQ. The CDR3 runs to 16 residues. With V trimmed by 0 bases and J by 3 bases, 8 bases remained unmatched. The CDR3 protein is CASSQDASGGLYEQYF. CDR3 nucleotides: TGTGCCAGCAGCCAAGATGCATCAGGGGGTCTCTACGAGCAGTACTTC.